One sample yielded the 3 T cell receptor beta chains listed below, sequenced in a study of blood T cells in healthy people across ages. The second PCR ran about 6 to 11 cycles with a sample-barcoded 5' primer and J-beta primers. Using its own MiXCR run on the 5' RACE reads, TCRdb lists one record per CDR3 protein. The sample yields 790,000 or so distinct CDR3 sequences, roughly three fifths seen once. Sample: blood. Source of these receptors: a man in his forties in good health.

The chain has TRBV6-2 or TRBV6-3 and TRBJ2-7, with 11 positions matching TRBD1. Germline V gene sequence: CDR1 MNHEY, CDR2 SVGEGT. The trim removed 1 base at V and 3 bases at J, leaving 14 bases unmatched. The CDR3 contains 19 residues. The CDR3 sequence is CASSYLGHLGQGAFYEQYF. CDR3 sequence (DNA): TGTGCCAGCAGTTACTTGGGCCATCTCGGACAGGGGGCTTTCTACGAGCAGTACTTC.

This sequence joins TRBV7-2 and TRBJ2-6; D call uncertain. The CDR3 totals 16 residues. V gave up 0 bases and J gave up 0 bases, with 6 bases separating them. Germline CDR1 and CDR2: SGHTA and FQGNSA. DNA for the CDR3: TGTGCCAGCAGCTTAGCGGGCCCCTCTGGGGCCAACGTCCTGACTTTC. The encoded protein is CASSLAGPSGANVLTF.

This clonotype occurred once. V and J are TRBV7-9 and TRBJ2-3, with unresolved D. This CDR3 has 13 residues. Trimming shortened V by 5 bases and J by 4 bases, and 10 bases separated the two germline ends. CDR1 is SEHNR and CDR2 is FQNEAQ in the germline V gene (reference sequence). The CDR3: CASSPLVSDTQYF. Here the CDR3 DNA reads TGTGCCAGCAGCCCCCTAGTTTCAGATACGCAGTATTTT.